The 25 T cell receptor beta chains given below trace back to one sample, sequenced in a study of control samples from healthy donors and cancer patients. Assay: immunoSEQ multiplex PCR; the TCRdb copy retains only in-frame clones and omits some. This sample has 150,000 to 170,000 clones, with about 94% found just once. Sequenced sample: blood. These receptors came from a man aged 40-49 years in good health.

The chain carries TRBV4-1 and TRBJ2-2; D possibly uses TRBD1 or TRBD2 (6 bases each). V lost 4 bases and J lost 4, with 22 bases in between. CDR3 size: 18 residues. Germline V CDR1 and CDR2: MGHRA, YSYEKL. CDR3 DNA: TGCGCCAGCAGCCTAAAGGGGGGACGGGGACGCGGCACCGGGGAGCTGTTTTTT. Translation: CASSLKGGRGRGTGELFF.

V is TRBV25-1 and J is TRBJ1-1; 7 bases map to TRBD1. Germline values: CDR1 MGHDK, CDR2 SYGVNS. V lost 4 bases to trimming and J lost 5 bases; unmatched junction nucleotides: 7. The CDR3 sequence is 14 residues long. As DNA, the CDR3 is TGTGCCAGCAGTGGACAGGGAAGGGGTACTGAAGCTTTCTTT. Protein product: CASSGQGRGTEAFF.

This chain joins TRBV14 and TRBJ1-2; maybe TRBD1 (5 bases). This CDR3 is 13 amino acids long. Germline V gene data show CDR1 as SGHDN and CDR2 as FVKESK. Trimming pared 5 bases from V and 2 bases from J, leaving 9 bases between. The DNA for the CDR3 is TGTGCCAGCAGCTCCGACAGAAACTATGGCTACACCTTC. Translating it yields CASSSDRNYGYTF. The full variable domain, in which reference TRBV14 and TRBJ1-2 provide the parts outside the CDR3, is EAGVTQFPSHSVIEKGQTVTLRCDPISGHDNLYWYRRVMGKEIKFLLHFVKESKQDESGMPNNRFLAERTGGTYSTLKVQPAELEDSGVYFCASSSDRNYGYTFGSGTRLTVV.

The chain employs TRBV7-8 and TRBJ1-5; D not resolved. This CDR3 is 15 amino acids long. The V gene's germline CDR1 is SGHVS and CDR2 FQNEAQ. V dropped 1 base and J dropped 6 bases, with 13 bases sitting between them. CDR3 DNA: TGTGCCAGCAGCTTAGAGTTCAATTCGGGTCAGCCCCAGCATTTT. Translating gives CASSLEFNSGQPQHF.

The V gene is TRBV6-5, the J gene TRBJ2-3, with TRBD2 identical over 7 bases. The CDR3 contains 14 residues. Trimming removed 8 bases from V and 7 bases from J; junction bases left unmatched: 12. Germline CDR1 and CDR2: MNHEY and SVGAGI. CDR3 nucleotides: TGTGCCAGCTCTACTAAACCTAGCGGATATACGCAGTATTTT. Its protein product is CASSTKPSGYTQYF.

CDR3 sequence reads: CASSPRQMGNEQFF. CDR3 sequence (DNA): TGTGCCAGCAGCCCTAGACAGATGGGCAATGAGCAGTTCTTC. The chain carries TRBV11-2 and TRBJ2-1; the D gene is possibly TRBD1 (5 bases). Trimming stripped 5 bases from V and 6 bases from J, with 14 bases between. This CDR3 has 14 residues. Germline CDR1 reads SGHAT; CDR2 reads FQNNGV.

The rearrangement joins TRBV7-8 to TRBJ2-1; TRBD2 matches 11 bases. Germline values: CDR1 SGHVS, CDR2 FQNEAQ. Trimming at V came to 2 bases and at J to 1 base, leaving 10 bases not matched to a gene. This CDR3 spans 19 amino acids. The CDR3 coding sequence is TGTGCCAGCAGCTTAATAGTTGGGCTAGCGGGGGGTTCCTACAATGAGCAGTTCTTC. Translating it yields CASSLIVGLAGGSYNEQFF. The complete variable domain, with remaining parts taken from reference TRBV7-8 and TRBJ2-1, reads GAGVSQSPRYKVAKRGQDVALRCDPISGHVSLFWYQQALGQGPEFLTYFQNEAQLDKSGLPSDRFFAERPEGSVSTLKIQRTQQEDSAVYLCASSLIVGLAGGSYNEQFFGPGTRLTVL.

V usage is TRBV6-5 and J usage is TRBJ2-2; no clear D gene. V lost 6 bases and J lost 4, with 15 bases in between. The CDR3 has 15 residues. The germline CDR1 and CDR2 sequences are MNHEY and SVGAGI. The CDR3 DNA reads as TGTGCCAGCAGCCCGGACCGAAGTAGCACCGGGGAGCTGTTTTTT. Its translation is CASSPDRSSTGELFF.

Turning to this clone: Other DNA variants within this sample encode the same CDR3. V usage is TRBV6-2 or TRBV6-3 and J usage is TRBJ1-2; D not certain. CDR3 length equals 12 residues. V was cut by 2 bases and J by 4 bases, with 5 bases left in between. CDR1 is MNHEY, CDR2 SVGEGT, per germline. CDR3: CASSYRLYGYTF. In nucleotides, the CDR3 is TGTGCCAGCAGTTACAGACTCTATGGCTACACCTTC.

The V and J genes are TRBV7-8 and TRBJ2-1, with D unresolved. In germline, CDR1 is SGHVS, CDR2 FQNEAQ. Deletions cut 2 bases from V and 4 bases from J, with 6 bases between. This CDR3 region has 13 residues. In nucleotides, the CDR3 is TGTGCCAGCAGCTTACTACAGTACAATGAGCAGTTCTTC. This gives the protein CASSLLQYNEQFF.

With regard to this clone: The junction and the germline gene differ at one end; a read error may be behind it. The CDR3 nucleotides are TGTGCCAGCAGTTTATCGATTTCCAACTATGACTACACCTTC. This encodes CASSLSISNYDYTF. V gene TRBV27 combines with J gene TRBJ1-2; D is uncertain. The CDR3 is 14 residues long. The germline gives CDR1 MNHEY, CDR2 SMNVEV (reference sequence).

The CDR3 protein is CATSDFWSFAVGTKRPDTQYF. CDR3 coding DNA: TGTGCCACCAGTGATTTTTGGTCTTTTGCGGTAGGGACGAAGAGGCCAGATACGCAGTATTTT. The V gene is TRBV24-1, the J gene TRBJ2-3; D could derive from TRBD1 or TRBD2 (5 bases each). This CDR3 comprises 21 residues. V lost 1 base, J lost 4 bases, and 29 bases lay in between. Germline V CDR1 and CDR2: KGHDR, SFDVKD.

The rearrangement joins TRBV7-2 to TRBJ1-4; D gene unclear. Germline assignment: CDR1 SGHTA and CDR2 FQGNSA. CDR3 size: 16 residues. V was pared by 2 bases and J by 0 bases, with 10 bases between. This CDR3 reads CASSLRWGATNEKLFF. The DNA for the CDR3 is TGTGCCAGCAGCTTACGGTGGGGAGCAACTAATGAAAAACTGTTTTTT.

The chain joins TRBV30 to TRBJ2-1, with a weak D call TRBD1 (6 bases). Germline values: CDR1 GTSNPN, CDR2 SVGIG (reference sequence). Trimming left V 3 bases short and J 8 bases short, with 14 bases between. The CDR3 is 13 amino acids. The CDR3 protein is CAWSPPGAYEQFF. CDR3 coding DNA: TGTGCCTGGAGCCCCCCAGGGGCCTATGAGCAGTTCTTC.

This sequence joins TRBV28 and TRBJ1-2; 8 bases are a match to TRBD1. The V gene end was trimmed by 6 bases and the J gene end by 5 bases; junction bases not matched to a gene: 8. This CDR3 comprises 14 residues. Germline lookup yields CDR1 MDHEN and CDR2 SYDVKM. Here the CDR3 DNA reads TGTGCCAGCAGCTCATACAGGGGGAGTTATGGCTACACCTTC. Protein product: CASSSYRGSYGYTF.

The chain recombines TRBV5-6 with TRBJ1-6, with TRBD1 matching over 7 bases. The CDR3 loop spans 14 amino acids. The V and J ends lost 4 bases and 7 bases, in that order; junction bases with no gene match: 5. Germline lookup yields CDR1 SGHDT and CDR2 YYEEEE. The CDR3 loop reads CASSPGQTNSPLHF. CDR3 coding DNA: TGTGCCAGCAGCCCGGGACAGACGAATTCACCCCTCCACTTT.

CDR3 in amino acids: CASSRDPEGGYTF. CDR3 coding DNA: TGTGCCAGCAGCCGAGACCCGGAGGGTGGCTACACCTTC. The gene calls are TRBV11-2 and TRBJ1-2, with no clear D. Trimming removed 5 bases from V and 7 bases from J, with 14 bases in between. Germline values: CDR1 SGHAT, CDR2 FQNNGV. This CDR3 has 13 residues.

V usage is TRBV9 and J usage is TRBJ1-3, with 7 bases matching TRBD1. V was clipped by 0 bases and J by 4 bases; unmatched bases: 10. Germline V gene lookup returns CDR1 SGDLS and CDR2 YYNGEE. The CDR3 contains 17 residues. The CDR3 is CASSVEDRENIGNTIYF. The CDR3 DNA reads TGTGCCAGCAGCGTAGAAGACAGGGAGAATATAGGAAACACCATATATTTT. The whole variable domain, remainder taken from reference TRBV9 and TRBJ1-3, is DSGVTQTPKHLITATGQRVTLRCSPRSGDLSVYWYQQSLDQGLQFLIQYYNGEERAKGNILERFSAQQFPDLHSELNLSSLELGDSALYFCASSVEDRENIGNTIYFGEGSWLTVV.

This chain connects TRBV27 to TRBJ2-2; D might be TRBD2 (7 bases). V was pared by 0 bases and J by 0 bases, with 11 bases between. Per the germline V gene, CDR1 is MNHEY and CDR2 is SMNVEV (reference sequence). The CDR3 runs 17 residues. The CDR3 spells CASSLSRGAANTGELFF. The CDR3 DNA follows: TGTGCCAGCAGTTTATCCCGGGGGGCAGCGAACACCGGGGAGCTGTTTTTT.

This clone was seen a single time. V and J are TRBV29-1 and TRBJ2-2, with 11 positions matching TRBD1. Germline V gives CDR1 SQVTM, CDR2 ANQGSEA. Trimming took 6 bases from V and 4 from J; bases not matched to a gene: 4. This CDR3 has 14 residues. CDR3 in DNA: TGCAGCGTGGAGGGACAGGGGGGCACCGGGGAGCTGTTTTTT. The encoded protein is CSVEGQGGTGELFF.

This sequence joins TRBV7-9 and TRBJ1-4, with D possibly being TRBD1 (6 bases). The CDR3 loop spans 15 amino acids. Germline CDR1 is SEHNR and CDR2 is FQNEAQ (reference sequence). Between the trimmed V and J ends, which lost 5 bases and 0 bases, there was a span of 10 bases. The CDR3 loop reads CASSPTGTTNEKLFF. The CDR3 nucleotides are TGTGCCAGCAGCCCTACAGGGACAACTAATGAAAAACTGTTTTTT.

DNA for the CDR3: TGTGCCAGCAGTCGACAGTTGGGAACCGGGGAGCTGTTTTTT. As protein: CASSRQLGTGELFF. The rearrangement joins TRBV6-4 to TRBJ2-2, with D perhaps matching TRBD1 (5 bases). This CDR3 comprises 14 residues. Between the trimmed V and J ends, which lost 5 bases and 5 bases, there was a span of 12 bases. Germline-derived CDR1 and CDR2 are MRHNA and SNTAGT.

The chain is built from TRBV28 and TRBJ1-1; 9 nucleotides align to TRBD1. This CDR3 region has 13 residues. V was pared by 8 bases and J by 4 bases, with 5 bases of the junction left unmatched. CDR1 and CDR2 from the germline V gene are MDHEN and SYDVKM. CDR3: CASRQGGATEAFF. The CDR3 DNA sequence: TGTGCCAGCCGACAGGGGGGGGCCACTGAAGCTTTCTTT.

For the CDR3, the DNA is TGTGCCAGCAGTCCACGACAGGGGGGCAATCAGCCCCAGCATTTT. Protein: CASSPRQGGNQPQHF. The rearrangement joins TRBV28 to TRBJ1-5; 9 nucleotides agree with TRBD1. The CDR3 has 15 residues. Germline assignment: CDR1 MDHEN and CDR2 SYDVKM. With 5 bases clipped from V and 2 bases from J, the junction kept 4 bases outside the gene matches.

Concerning this clone: Other nucleotide sequences in the sample specify the same CDR3. CDR3 coding DNA: TGTGCCAGCAGCTTGACGGTGTCTGGAAACACCATATATTTT. Its translation: CASSLTVSGNTIYF. The J gene is TRBJ1-3, the V gene TRBV7-9; D unclear. V was shortened by 3 bases and J by 1 base, with 7 bases between the two germline ends. The CDR3 is 14 residues long. Germline lookup yields CDR1 SEHNR and CDR2 FQNEAQ (reference sequence).